A single sample gave rise to the 28 T cell receptor beta chains below, sequenced in a study of blood T cell repertoires in COVID-19. Clones were sequenced by immunoSEQ multiplex PCR, and TCRdb holds only the in-frame ones, with some missing. The repertoire consists of hundreds of thousands of clones, with roughly 76% occurring once and the leading ten covering 6.5% to 8.5%. Source material: peripheral blood. The receptor source for this set is a woman older than 75 with COVID-19, enrolled during active disease.

This rearrangement joins TRBV5-1 to TRBJ1-3; D unresolved. CDR3 length: 13 amino acids. Germline CDR1 SGHRS, CDR2 YFSETQ. Trimming removed 1 base at V and 0 bases at J, with 2 bases between. The CDR3 DNA reads as TGCGCCAGCAGCTTGCACTCTGGAAACACCATATATTTT. This gives the protein CASSLHSGNTIYF.

This clone was recorded once. The chain uses TRBV19 and TRBJ2-4, with a possible D match to TRBD1 (6 bases). The CDR3 consists of 16 residues. The V and J ends lost 3 bases and 15 bases respectively, with 27 bases between them. Germline loops: CDR1 LNHDA, CDR2 SQIVND (reference sequence). The CDR3 DNA sequence: TGTGCCAGTAGTATGCAAGGACAGAATTCGATTCAGTATAGGTACTTC. Its protein is CASSMQGQNSIQYRYF.

The rearrangement links TRBV5-1 to TRBJ1-4; D uncertain. From germline, CDR1 is SGHRS and CDR2 YFSETQ. Between the trimmed V and J ends, which lost 1 base and 8 bases, there was a span of 9 bases. The CDR3 runs to 13 residues. CDR3 sequence: CASSLSGTEKLFF. CDR3 bases: TGCGCCAGCAGCTTGTCTGGCACCGAAAAACTGTTTTTT.

There are a few counts of this clone. V and J are TRBV7-9 and TRBJ2-1, with 11 bases fitting TRBD2. The CDR3 runs to 16 residues. Losses at the gene ends were 5 bases for V and 7 bases for J; bases not matched to a gene: 10. Germline V CDR1 and CDR2: SEHNR, FQNEAQ (reference sequence). CDR3 bases: TGTGCCAGCAGCCTCAATAGCGGGAGGGCTGGGAATGAGCAGTTCTTC. It encodes CASSLNSGRAGNEQFF.

The rearrangement links TRBV6-2 or TRBV6-3 to TRBJ2-7; no clear D gene. Germline CDR1 reads MNHEY; CDR2 reads SVGEGT. Trimming removed 2 bases at V and 2 bases at J, with 4 bases between. The CDR3 has 12 amino acids. In nucleotides, the CDR3 is TGTGCCAGCAGTTACACACCCTACGAGCAGTACTTC. Protein sequence: CASSYTPYEQYF.

The chain has TRBV4-2 and TRBJ1-1, with TRBD1 identical over 9 bases. CDR1 and CDR2 (germline): LGHNA, YNFKEQ. The CDR3 is 17 residues long. V shed 0 bases and J 1 base; nucleotides not matched to a gene: 6. Here the CDR3 DNA reads TGTGCCAGCAGCCAAGAGACAGGGGGACTCGGGAACACTGAAGCTTTCTTT. The encoded protein is CASSQETGGLGNTEAFF.

J is TRBJ2-7 and V is TRBV5-4, with TRBD2 as a possible D gene (5 bases). V was clipped by 1 base and J by 3 bases, with 14 bases between them. CDR1 SGHNT and CDR2 YYREEE come from the germline V gene (reference sequence). The CDR3 spans 15 residues. CDR3: CASSLPAGGLYEQYF. The DNA of the CDR3 is TGTGCCAGCAGCTTGCCTGCGGGTGGACTCTACGAGCAGTACTTC. Together with reference TRBV5-4 and TRBJ2-7, the CDR3 gives the full variable domain: ETGVTQSPTHLIKTRGQQVTLRCSSQSGHNTVSWYQQALGQGPQFIFQYYREEENGRGNFPPRFSGLQFPNYSSELNVNALELDDSALYLCASSLPAGGLYEQYFGPGTRLTVT.

This rearrangement joins TRBV10-2 to TRBJ1-1; D call uncertain. Trimming stripped 11 bases from V and 2 bases from J, with 9 bases between. Germline CDR1 WSHSY, CDR2 SAAADI. The CDR3 covers 11 residues. The CDR3 sequence: CASGSNTEAFF. The CDR3 DNA sequence: TGCGCCTCCGGGTCAAACACTGAAGCTTTCTTT.

The chain couples TRBV5-6 to TRBJ1-5; D call uncertain. The CDR3 consists of 13 residues. Trimming shortened V by 0 bases and J by 9 bases, and 10 bases separated the two germline ends. CDR1 and CDR2 from the germline V gene are SGHDT and YYEEEE. In nucleotides, the CDR3 is TGTGCCAGCAGCTTGGCACGGGAAGGGCCCCAGCATTTT. This sequence encodes CASSLAREGPQHF.

This chain links TRBV7-9 with TRBJ2-2, with D possibly being TRBD2 (6 bases). Trimming left V 10 bases short and J 7 bases short, with 22 bases between. The CDR3 length is 15 residues. Germline CDR1 and CDR2: SEHNR and FQNEAQ (reference sequence). CDR3 loop: CATRARGSSNGELFF. CDR3 sequence (DNA): TGTGCCACCCGGGCCCGGGGGTCATCGAACGGGGAGCTGTTTTTT.

The V gene is TRBV3-1 (or the pseudogene TRBV3-2), the J gene TRBJ1-3; perhaps TRBD1 as D (5 bases). The V gene's germline CDR1 is LGHDT and CDR2 YNNKEL (reference sequence). V was pared by 4 bases and J by 4 bases, with 14 bases between. The CDR3 loop spans 15 amino acids. CDR3 residues: CASSPSGGPGNTIYF. The CDR3 DNA follows: TGTGCCAGCAGCCCATCCGGGGGTCCAGGAAACACCATATATTTT.

The chain employs TRBV7-2 and TRBJ2-7; TRBD2 is a possible D gene (5 bases). Trimming took off 1 base at V and 0 bases at J, with 10 bases between the two ends. CDR1 is SGHTA, CDR2 FQGNSA, per germline. This CDR3 has 15 amino acids. The CDR3 reads CASSLEWTYSYEQYF. The DNA of the CDR3 is TGTGCCAGCAGCTTAGAGTGGACTTACTCCTACGAGCAGTACTTC.

The chain joins TRBV11-3 to TRBJ2-3; TRBD2 matches at 8 bases. The CDR3 extends over 15 amino acids. The V and J ends lost 5 bases and 5 bases, in that order; junction bases with no gene match: 9. Germline V CDR1 and CDR2: SGHNT, YENEEA. CDR3 coding DNA: TGTGCCAGCAGCCCAAGCCTTGCGGGGGGAGATACGCAGTATTTT. It specifies CASSPSLAGGDTQYF.

A few counts support this clone. This sequence joins TRBV5-1 and TRBJ1-1; D is undetermined. Germline V gene data show CDR1 as SGHRS and CDR2 as YFSETQ. Trimming cost V 4 bases and J 6 bases, with 10 bases left between them. The CDR3 contains 12 residues. The CDR3 reads CASSPGGSEAFF. Here the CDR3 DNA reads TGCGCCAGCAGCCCGGGAGGATCTGAAGCTTTCTTT.

This clone is a singleton in its sample. The genes are TRBV6-5 and TRBJ1-2; TRBD1 matches 7 bases. The germline V gene encodes CDR1 MNHEY and CDR2 SVGAGI. V gave up 2 bases and J gave up 4 bases; unmatched junction bases: 7. The CDR3 runs 15 residues. CDR3 loop: CASSYRLQGGYGYTF. The CDR3 region has the DNA TGTGCCAGCAGTTACAGACTTCAGGGGGGCTATGGCTACACCTTC.

V and J are TRBV28 and TRBJ1-1; 11 nucleotides match TRBD1. CDR1 and CDR2 (germline): MDHEN, SYDVKM. The CDR3 runs to 14 residues. Trimming at V came to 2 bases and at J to 9 bases, leaving 5 bases not matched to a gene. Written as DNA, the CDR3 is TGTGCCAGCAGTTTAGTGGGGACAGGGGGAAAAGCTTTCTTT. It specifies CASSLVGTGGKAFF.

This clone was observed a single time. The chain employs TRBV7-6 and TRBJ2-1; TRBD1 might be the D (6 bases). Germline CDR1 and CDR2: SGHVS and FNYEAQ. The CDR3 length is 15 residues. V was trimmed by 5 bases and J by 6 bases, leaving 17 bases between them. CDR3 nucleotide sequence: TGTGCCAGCAGCCTTACAGGGTTTGTCGGCAATGAGCAGTTCTTC. Protein: CASSLTGFVGNEQFF.

The chain uses TRBV11-2 and TRBJ2-7, with 9 positions matching TRBD1. With V trimmed by 5 bases and J by 3 bases, 11 bases remained unmatched. Per germline, CDR1 SGHAT and CDR2 FQNNGV. CDR3 length equals 16 residues. The CDR3 is CASSLDPGTGIYEQYF. CDR3 nucleotides: TGTGCCAGCAGCCTCGATCCCGGGACAGGGATCTACGAGCAGTACTTC.

This chain uses TRBV2 with TRBJ1-2, with 7 bases that match TRBD1. The junction had 9 bases not matched to a gene; V was cut back by 6 bases and J by 8 bases. Germline V CDR1 and CDR2: SNHLY, FYNNEI. CDR3 length: 13 residues. The CDR3 loop reads CASSLTGLEGYTF. The CDR3 nucleotides are TGTGCCAGCAGCCTGACAGGGTTAGAAGGCTACACCTTC. The full variable domain, its missing parts supplied by reference TRBV2 and TRBJ1-2, is EPEVTQTPSHQVTQMGQEVILRCVPISNHLYFYWYRQILGQKVEFLVSFYNNEISEKSEIFDDQFSVERPDGSNFTLKIRSTKLEDSAMYFCASSLTGLEGYTFGSGTRLTVV.

This clone was recorded many times. The chain links TRBV28 to TRBJ1-4; 8 positions match TRBD1. CDR1 and CDR2 from the germline V gene are MDHEN and SYDVKM. The CDR3 loop spans 16 amino acids. V lost 3 bases and J lost 7; bases outside the gene matches: 10. The DNA of the CDR3 is TGTGCCAGCAGTTTCCTGCCAGGGGGCGAATCTGAAAAACTGTTTTTT. It codes for CASSFLPGGESEKLFF.

The chain carries TRBV5-8 and TRBJ2-5; no firm D call. Germline V gene lookup returns CDR1 SGHTS and CDR2 YDEGEE. V lost 2 bases to trimming and J lost 1 base, with 9 bases between them. This CDR3 comprises 14 residues. The CDR3 protein is CASSFSGVQETQYF. The CDR3 DNA reads TGTGCCAGCAGCTTCTCCGGAGTCCAAGAGACCCAGTACTTC.

The rearrangement uses TRBV11-2 and TRBJ2-2; 12 bases line up with TRBD2. The CDR3 sequence is 17 residues long. From germline, CDR1 is SGHAT and CDR2 FQNNGV. V trimming: 2 bases; J trimming: 4 bases; junction bases outside the gene matches: 5. The DNA for the CDR3 is TGTGCCAGCAGCTTACTAACGGGACTAGCGGGCACCGGGGAGCTGTTTTTT. The encoded protein is CASSLLTGLAGTGELFF.

The chain has TRBV18 and TRBJ1-1; 9 nucleotides line up with TRBD1. The CDR3 consists of 16 residues. Germline-derived CDR1 and CDR2 are KGHSH and LQKENI. V was clipped by 5 bases and J by 4 bases; unmatched bases: 11. The CDR3 here is CASSSRQGGRRTEAFF. Here the CDR3 DNA reads TGTGCCAGCTCATCTCGACAGGGGGGTCGGCGCACTGAAGCTTTCTTT.

The genes are TRBV4-3 and TRBJ1-2, with a tentative D call TRBD1 (6 bases). V lost 0 bases and J lost 5, with 13 bases in between. Germline CDR1 is LGHNA and CDR2 is YSLEER. The CDR3 consists of 15 residues. The CDR3 region has the DNA TGCGCCAGCAGCCAAGACTCTCAGGGGCAATATGGCTACACCTTC. It translates to CASSQDSQGQYGYTF.

The chain carries TRBV25-1 and TRBJ1-1; perhaps TRBD1 as D (5 bases). CDR3 length equals 15 residues. Between the trimmed V and J ends, which lost 0 bases and 5 bases, there was a span of 13 bases. The V gene's germline CDR1 is MGHDK and CDR2 SYGVNS. CDR3 loop: CASSEYGGRKTEAFF. CDR3 nucleotides: TGTGCCAGCAGTGAATATGGGGGGAGAAAGACTGAAGCTTTCTTT.

V usage is TRBV3-1 (or the pseudogene TRBV3-2) and J usage is TRBJ2-5; 15 nucleotides line up with TRBD2. The germline gives CDR1 LGHDT, CDR2 YNNKEL (reference sequence). V lost 2 bases, J lost 5 bases, and 6 bases stayed unmatched. This CDR3 spans 17 amino acids. Here the CDR3 reads CASSQPGLAGGGETQYF. As DNA, the CDR3 is TGTGCCAGCAGCCAACCGGGACTAGCGGGAGGTGGGGAGACCCAGTACTTC.

The chain recombines TRBV6-5 with TRBJ2-7, with D perhaps matching TRBD1 (7 bases). The CDR3 spans 15 residues. CDR1 MNHEY and CDR2 SVGAGI come from the germline V gene. Trimming shortened V by 10 bases and J by 2 bases, and 21 bases separated the two germline ends. For the CDR3, the DNA is TGTGCCACGTCGGTACTTCAGGGGGGACCCTACGAGCAGTACTTC. This codes for CATSVLQGGPYEQYF.

The V and J genes are TRBV7-9 and TRBJ2-7, with 10 bases identical to TRBD2. This CDR3 has 14 amino acids. CDR1 and CDR2 from the germline V gene are SEHNR and FQNEAQ (reference sequence). V lost 8 bases to trimming and J lost 2 bases; unmatched junction nucleotides: 6. The CDR3 loop is CASAAGLAAYEQYF. The DNA for the CDR3 is TGTGCCAGCGCCGCCGGACTAGCGGCCTACGAGCAGTACTTC.